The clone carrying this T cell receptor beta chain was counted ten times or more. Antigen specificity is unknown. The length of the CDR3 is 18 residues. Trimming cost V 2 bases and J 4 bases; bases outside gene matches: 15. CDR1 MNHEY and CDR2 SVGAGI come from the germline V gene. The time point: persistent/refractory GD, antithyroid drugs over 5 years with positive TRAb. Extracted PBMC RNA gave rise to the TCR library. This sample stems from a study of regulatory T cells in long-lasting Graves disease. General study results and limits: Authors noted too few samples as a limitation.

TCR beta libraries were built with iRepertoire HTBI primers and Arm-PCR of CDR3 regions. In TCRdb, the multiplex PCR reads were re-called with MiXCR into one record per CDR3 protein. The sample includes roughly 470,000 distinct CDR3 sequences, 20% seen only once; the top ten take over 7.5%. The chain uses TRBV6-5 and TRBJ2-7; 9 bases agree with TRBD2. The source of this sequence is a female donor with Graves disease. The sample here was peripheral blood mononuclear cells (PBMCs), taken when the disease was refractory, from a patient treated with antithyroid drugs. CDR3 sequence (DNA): TGTGCCAGCAGTTACGATGGCGGGGCAGGACTAGCGTGGTACGAGCAGTACTTC. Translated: CASSYDGGAGLAWYEQYF.